These 30 T cell receptor beta chains were sequenced from one sample in a study of beta chain features in type 1 diabetes (dated by TCRdb to 2017 to 2018). The library was built by means of the immunoSEQ multiplex PCR assay. All of the isolated RNA was reverse transcribed with the High Capacity cDNA Reverse Transcription Kit, so expressed TCRB transcripts were sequenced. TCRdb retrieved this table from immuneACCESS and kept in-frame rearrangements only. Not all clones are present; in checked studies, unresolved V genes account for under half, and no reason is known for the remainder. The sample contains about 450,000 clones, over 10% of them found a single time. Together, the top ten hold over 0.035% of the sample. The sample was naive CD4+ T cells from blood. Sample cell subset or site, as interpreted from the label and publication: true naive CD4+ T cells. Receptors originate from a woman younger than 30 in good health.

The chain links TRBV9 to TRBJ1-2; D remains ambiguous. Looked up from germline, CDR1 is SGDLS and CDR2 is YYNGEE. Trimming took 4 bases from V and 8 from J, leaving 12 bases between them. The CDR3 loop spans 12 amino acids. As DNA, the CDR3 is TGTGCCAGCAGCCCGAGGGAGGAAGGCTACACCTTC. It codes for CASSPREEGYTF.

This clone came up a few times. The rearrangement uses TRBV7-2 and TRBJ2-3; TRBD2 might be the D (6 bases). CDR1 and CDR2 (germline): SGHTA, FQGNSA. V was trimmed by 1 base and J by 6 bases, leaving 11 bases between them. There are 14 residues in the CDR3. CDR3 protein: CASSLEGRRDTQYF. The CDR3 coding sequence is TGTGCCAGCAGCTTAGAGGGGAGGCGGGATACGCAGTATTTT. Using reference TRBV7-2 and TRBJ2-3 for the parts outside the CDR3, the full variable domain is GAGVSQSPSNKVTEKGKDVELRCDPISGHTALYWYRQSLGQGLEFLIYFQGNSAPDKSGLPSDRFSAERTGGSVSTLTIQRTQQEDSAVYLCASSLEGRRDTQYFGPGTRLTVL.

This clone was recorded a few times. The genes are TRBV28 and TRBJ1-6; D is ambiguous. The CDR3 is 16 residues long. From germline, CDR1 is MDHEN and CDR2 SYDVKM. The V gene lost 4 bases and the J gene lost 9 bases, with 19 bases spanning the gap. In DNA, the CDR3 is TGTGCCAGCAGTTCCCCCACACTGTTGTGGGGTTCACCCCTCCACTTT. It encodes CASSSPTLLWGSPLHF. Based on the CDR3 plus reference TRBV28 and TRBJ1-6, the full variable domain is DVKVTQSSRYLVKRTGEKVFLECVQDMDHENMFWYRQDPGLGLRLIYFSYDVKMKEKGDIPEGYSVSREKKERFSLILESASTNQTSMYLCASSSPTLLWGSPLHFGNGTRLTVT.

This sequence joins TRBV11-2 and TRBJ2-6; D gene uncertain. Germline V gene data show CDR1 as SGHAT and CDR2 as FQNNGV. The V gene lost 5 bases and the J gene lost 4 bases, with 15 bases spanning the gap. The length of the CDR3 is 16 residues. The DNA of the CDR3 is TGTGCCAGCAGCCCGCTATGGGTCCGGGGGGCCAACGTCCTGACTTTC. Translating gives CASSPLWVRGANVLTF.

The chain couples TRBV15 to TRBJ2-5; D ambiguous. Looked up from germline, CDR1 is LNHNV and CDR2 is YYDKDF (reference sequence). The CDR3 totals 13 residues. The V end lost 1 base, the J end lost 1 base, and 4 bases lay between the germline ends. CDR3 amino acids: CATSRASQETQYF. CDR3 nucleotide sequence: TGTGCCACCAGCAGAGCCAGCCAAGAGACCCAGTACTTC.

The chain employs TRBV30 and TRBJ2-1; no clear D gene. From germline, CDR1 is GTSNPN and CDR2 SVGIG (reference sequence). The CDR3 has 13 amino acids. V lost 1 base and J 7 bases, leaving 11 bases between the germline ends. CDR3 DNA: TGTGCCTGGAGTGAACTATCGTTGAATGAGCAGTTCTTC. Translated, it gives CAWSELSLNEQFF.

V is TRBV9 and J is TRBJ2-3, with unresolved D. Germline lookup yields CDR1 SGDLS and CDR2 YYNGEE. Trimming took 1 base from V and 1 from J, leaving 13 bases between them. This CDR3 is built from 16 residues. CDR3: CASSVRSSSGTDTQYF. In DNA, the CDR3 is TGTGCCAGCAGCGTACGGAGTAGCTCCGGCACAGATACGCAGTATTTT.

The rearrangement links TRBV30 to TRBJ1-3; D uncertain. The CDR3 spans 15 residues. The germline CDR1 and CDR2 sequences are GTSNPN and SVGIG (reference sequence). V shed 0 bases and J shed 4 bases, with 13 bases lying between them. CDR3 residues: CAWSVRLGTGNTIYF. As DNA, the CDR3 is TGTGCCTGGAGTGTACGTTTGGGCACGGGAAACACCATATATTTT.

In its sample, this clone was seen a few times. The J gene is TRBJ2-6, the V gene TRBV30; D is unclear. The CDR3 consists of 16 residues. V lost 2 bases and J lost 0, with 11 bases in between. Germline-derived CDR1 and CDR2 are GTSNPN and SVGIG (reference sequence). Here the CDR3 reads CAWSSSRSSGANVLTF. The CDR3 DNA reads TGTGCCTGGAGTAGTTCCCGGTCCTCTGGGGCCAACGTCCTGACTTTC.

The chain combines TRBV7-2 with TRBJ2-4; the D gene could be TRBD1 or TRBD2 (6 bases each). CDR3 length: 14 residues. The V end was cut by 7 bases, the J end by 2 bases, with 12 bases between. Germline V CDR1 and CDR2: SGHTA, FQGNSA. The CDR3 is CASTVGGSKNIQYF. The CDR3 DNA sequence: TGTGCCAGCACCGTAGGGGGGTCCAAAAACATTCAGTACTTC.

In this sample, this clone turned up a few times. The chain carries TRBV7-2 and TRBJ2-7; 10 bases are a match to TRBD2. Germline V gene lookup returns CDR1 SGHTA and CDR2 FQGNSA. Trimming cost V 5 bases and J 0 bases; bases outside gene matches: 4. CDR3 length equals 15 residues. CDR3 residues: CASSRSGGPSYEQYV. The CDR3, as DNA: TGTGCCAGCAGCCGTAGCGGGGGGCCCTCCTACGAGCAGTACGTC.

This clone appeared a few times. The genes are TRBV13 and TRBJ1-5; no clear D gene. The CDR3 covers 12 residues. Trimming cost V 3 bases and J 4 bases, with 4 bases left between them. CDR1 is PRHDT, CDR2 FYEKMQ, per germline (reference sequence). The CDR3 reads CASSFWNQPQHF. The CDR3 DNA is TGTGCCAGCAGCTTTTGGAATCAGCCCCAGCATTTT.

The chain carries TRBV19 and TRBJ1-1; 10 nucleotides agree with TRBD1. The trim removed 3 bases at V and 5 bases at J, leaving 6 bases unmatched. Per germline, CDR1 LNHDA and CDR2 SQIVND (reference sequence). The CDR3 extends over 15 amino acids. CDR3 region: CASSIPTGGLTEAFF. In DNA, the CDR3 is TGTGCCAGTAGTATCCCGACAGGGGGCCTGACTGAAGCTTTCTTT.

The CDR3 loop is CASRTGGTDTQYF. The CDR3 DNA sequence: TGTGCCAGCCGGACAGGGGGCACAGATACGCAGTATTTT. The chain carries TRBV28 and TRBJ2-3, with 9 nucleotides matching TRBD1. CDR1 and CDR2 from the germline V gene are MDHEN and SYDVKM. There are 13 residues in the CDR3. The trim removed 8 bases at V and 1 base at J, leaving 1 base unmatched. Supplemented by reference TRBV28 and TRBJ2-3, the full variable domain reads DVKVTQSSRYLVKRTGEKVFLECVQDMDHENMFWYRQDPGLGLRLIYFSYDVKMKEKGDIPEGYSVSREKKERFSLILESASTNQTSMYLCASRTGGTDTQYFGPGTRLTVL.

This sequence joins TRBV5-4 and TRBJ2-2; D might be TRBD2 (6 bases). The CDR3 spans 16 residues. V gave up 0 bases and J gave up 6 bases, with 15 bases separating them. Looked up from germline, CDR1 is SGHNT and CDR2 is YYREEE (reference sequence). CDR3 amino acids: CASSLAADYYAGELFF. CDR3 sequence (DNA): TGTGCCAGCAGCTTGGCCGCGGACTATTATGCCGGGGAGCTGTTTTTT.

This clone occurred a few times. This chain uses TRBV25-1 with TRBJ1-2; D unresolved. Germline assignment: CDR1 MGHDK and CDR2 SYGVNS. Trimming took 4 bases from V and 7 from J, leaving 13 bases between them. CDR3 length: 13 residues. The CDR3 nucleotides are TGTGCCAGCAGTGTGGCAGGCTCGGGTGGCTACACCTTC. Translation gives CASSVAGSGGYTF.

The chain is built from TRBV19 and TRBJ1-5, with D hard to call. The CDR3 length is 15 residues. V was shortened by 6 bases and J by 0 bases, with 12 bases between the two germline ends. Germline CDR1 LNHDA, CDR2 SQIVND (reference sequence). In nucleotides, the CDR3 is TGTGCCAGTAGGTTGGGTGGATATAGCAATCAGCCCCAGCATTTT. It yields the protein CASRLGGYSNQPQHF.

J is TRBJ2-3 and V is TRBV14; 7 bases align to TRBD1. The germline CDR1 and CDR2 sequences are SGHDN and FVKESK. J was trimmed by 1 base and V by 3 bases; bases with no gene match: 4. CDR3 length: 15 amino acids. This chain's CDR3 is CASSQPGTGTDTQYF. The CDR3 nucleotides are TGTGCCAGCAGCCAGCCCGGGACAGGCACAGATACGCAGTATTTT.

This clone came up a few times. This CDR3 is CASSPKRTGSHEQFF. Written as DNA, the CDR3 is TGTGCCAGCAGCCCAAAAAGGACAGGGTCCCATGAGCAGTTCTTC. V and J are TRBV7-8 and TRBJ2-1; 8 nucleotides match TRBD1. This CDR3 is built from 15 residues. V shed 5 bases, J shed 8 bases, and the junction held 11 bases outside the gene matches. Germline V gene data show CDR1 as SGHVS and CDR2 as FQNEAQ.

There are a few counts of this clone. The chain combines TRBV6-5 with TRBJ1-1, with 7 bases that match TRBD1. Trimming removed 6 bases from V and 0 bases from J; junction bases left unmatched: 4. The V gene's germline CDR1 is MNHEY and CDR2 SVGAGI. The CDR3 has 14 amino acids. The CDR3 DNA reads as TGTGCCAGCAGCCGGACAGGCATGAACACTGAAGCTTTCTTT. Amino acid sequence: CASSRTGMNTEAFF.

The chain combines TRBV5-4 with TRBJ1-2, with 7 bases that match TRBD1. The germline V gene has CDR1 SGHNT and CDR2 YYREEE (reference sequence). The CDR3 totals 14 residues. The junction had 12 bases not matched to a gene; V was cut back by 5 bases and J by 8 bases. CDR3 DNA sequence: TGTGCCAGCAGACCGGACAGGTTCCTATTAGGCTACACCTTC. Amino acid sequence: CASRPDRFLLGYTF.

V gene TRBV7-9 combines with J gene TRBJ2-7, with D perhaps being TRBD1 or TRBD2 (6 bases each). The CDR3 is made up of 14 amino acids. Trimming shortened V by 1 base and J by 6 bases, and 13 bases separated the two germline ends. Per germline, CDR1 SEHNR and CDR2 FQNEAQ (reference sequence). The CDR3 nucleotides read TGTGCCAGCAGCTTAGTTCGGGGGCCGGGCGAGCAGTACTTC. Translated: CASSLVRGPGEQYF.

This clone has more than one count but fewer than ten. The chain couples TRBV30 to TRBJ1-3, with D perhaps matching TRBD1 (5 bases). The CDR3 covers 15 residues. V was pared by 3 bases and J by 0 bases, with 12 bases between. The V gene's germline CDR1 is GTSNPN and CDR2 SVGIG (reference sequence). CDR3 in amino acids: CAWSRQSISGNTIYF. CDR3 sequence (DNA): TGTGCCTGGAGCCGACAGTCGATCTCTGGAAACACCATATATTTT. The variable domain in full, completed from reference TRBV30 and TRBJ1-3, reads SQTIHQWPATLVQPVGSPLSLECTVEGTSNPNLYWYRQAAGRGLQLLFYSVGIGQISSEVPQNLSASRPQDRQFILSSKKLLLSDSGFYLCAWSRQSISGNTIYFGEGSWLTVV.

The CDR3 is CASPGHNYEQYV. CDR3 nucleotide sequence: TGTGCCAGCCCGGGACACAACTACGAGCAGTACGTC. The chain employs TRBV6-5 and TRBJ2-7, with D possibly being TRBD1 (6 bases). This CDR3 is 12 amino acids long. V was cut by 8 bases and J by 3 bases, with 11 bases left in between. The germline V gene encodes CDR1 MNHEY and CDR2 SVGAGI.

The table lists this clone with a few counts. V gene TRBV2 combines with J gene TRBJ2-7, with D perhaps being TRBD1 or TRBD2 (5 bases each). Germline-derived CDR1 and CDR2 are SNHLY and FYNNEI. The length of the CDR3 is 12 residues. The V end was cut by 6 bases, the J end by 10 bases, with 16 bases between. The CDR3: CASSLGTRLQYF. The CDR3 DNA sequence: TGTGCCAGCAGCCTCGGGACCCGGCTTCAGTACTTC.

This clone was observed a few times. The rearrangement uses TRBV10-3 and TRBJ1-2; D unresolved. Trimming took 3 bases from V and 5 from J, leaving 10 bases between them. Germline V gene data show CDR1 as ENHRY and CDR2 as SYGVKD. This CDR3 is built from 13 residues. The CDR3 protein is CAISDEPVYGYTF. The CDR3 DNA follows: TGTGCCATCAGTGACGAGCCCGTTTATGGCTACACCTTC.

This clone was counted between two and nine times. The chain couples TRBV7-8 to TRBJ2-1, with 10 bases aligning to TRBD2. This CDR3 region has 16 residues. After removal of 5 bases from V and 5 bases from J, the junction contained 9 bases not matched to a gene. Germline loops: CDR1 SGHVS, CDR2 FQNEAQ. In DNA form, the CDR3 reads TGTGCCAGCAGCGGCAACAGCGGGGGGGAAGACAATGAGCAGTTCTTC. Its protein is CASSGNSGGEDNEQFF.

V and J are TRBV7-8 and TRBJ2-3; D is unresolved. With 3 bases removed from V and 5 bases from J, the gap between germline ends came to 12 bases. Looked up from germline, CDR1 is SGHVS and CDR2 is FQNEAQ. The CDR3 loop spans 14 amino acids. The chain's CDR3 is CASSFRARQDTQYF. The CDR3 bases are TGTGCCAGCAGCTTCCGGGCCAGACAAGATACGCAGTATTTT.

The chain uses TRBV10-3 and TRBJ2-5, with D uncertain. V dropped 2 bases and J dropped 5 bases, with 6 bases sitting between them. The CDR3 contains 12 residues. Germline V gene sequence: CDR1 ENHRY, CDR2 SYGVKD. The CDR3 DNA reads TGTGCCATCAGTGAGAGGAAGGAGACCCAGTACTTC. It is translated as CAISERKETQYF.

The chain couples TRBV4-1 to TRBJ1-1, with D perhaps matching TRBD1 (6 bases). Germline V gene data show CDR1 as MGHRA and CDR2 as YSYEKL. The CDR3 covers 18 residues. Between the trimmed V and J ends, which lost 5 bases and 2 bases, there was a span of 24 bases. DNA for the CDR3: TGCGCCAGCAGCATCGAACCCCCTACAGGGATCTACAACACTGAAGCTTTCTTT. Its protein is CASSIEPPTGIYNTEAFF.